This T cell receptor beta chain was captured in a study of control samples from healthy donors and cancer patients. Germline CDR1 is ENHRY and CDR2 is SYGVKD. The CDR3 has 15 residues. Trimming cost V 10 bases and J 3 bases; bases outside gene matches: 8. Using immunoSEQ multiplex PCR, the repertoire was profiled, and TCRdb retains in-frame clones only, with some absent. The data contain 100,000 or so clones, around 87% of them singletons. The rearrangement uses TRBV10-3 and TRBJ2-6, with 8 bases aligning to TRBD1. The sequencing input was blood. This TCR came from a woman aged 45-60 years in good health. CDR3 coding DNA: TGTGCCACCGGGACAGGATTGAGTGGGGCCAACGTCCTGACTTTC. Amino acids: CATGTGLSGANVLTF.